The 20 T cell receptor beta chains in this list originate from one sample, sequenced in a study of T-cell reconstitution after alpha-beta-depleted transplantation in children. Unique molecular identifiers were built into the TCRbeta library. TCRdb re-derived calls from the PCR reads in MiXCR, one entry per CDR3 protein. The profile shows almost 250,000 distinct CDR3 sequences, roughly 24% of them singletons. Source: PBMCs, taken before TCRalphabeta/CD19-depleted stem cell transplant. These receptors were taken from a girl under 10 years old with Fanconi anemia, due to receive a stem cell transplant.

This clonotype was seen many times. The rearrangement uses TRBV6-6 and TRBJ2-1, with 7 nucleotides matching TRBD2. V shed 2 bases and J 10 bases; nucleotides not matched to a gene: 2. CDR3 length: 12 residues. Per germline, CDR1 MNHNY and CDR2 SVGAGI (reference sequence). In DNA, the CDR3 is TGTGCCAGCAGTTACCGGGAGGCAGAGCAGTTCTTC. This codes for CASSYREAEQFF.

In this sample, this clonotype turned up a few times. The rearrangement joins TRBV20-1 to TRBJ2-3; D call uncertain. Germline CDR1 reads DFQATT; CDR2 reads SNEGSKA (reference sequence). V dropped 6 bases and J dropped 2 bases, with 9 bases sitting between them. This CDR3 contains 12 residues. CDR3 bases: TGCAGTGCGCATCGGTCCACAGATACGCAGTATTTT. Its translation: CSAHRSTDTQYF.

The V and J genes are TRBV18 and TRBJ2-1; no definite D call. Germline CDR1 reads KGHSH; CDR2 reads LQKENI. Trimming pared 2 bases from V and 5 bases from J, leaving 13 bases between. This CDR3 is built from 15 residues. CDR3 protein: CASSPILRPHNEQFF. CDR3 DNA: TGTGCCAGCTCACCAATTCTCAGGCCCCACAATGAGCAGTTCTTC. The entire variable domain, with the rest obtained from reference TRBV18 and TRBJ2-1, is as follows: NAGVMQNPRHLVRRRGQEARLRCSPMKGHSHVYWYRQLPEEGLKFMVYLQKENIIDESGMPKERFSAEFPKEGPSILRIQQVVRGDSAAYFCASSPILRPHNEQFFGPGTRLTVL.

This clonotype appeared a few times. The V gene is TRBV11-2, the J gene TRBJ2-7; D not resolved. The CDR3 length is 14 residues. Germline V CDR1 and CDR2: SGHAT, FQNNGV. V was cut by 1 base and J by 3 bases, with 10 bases left in between. The DNA for the CDR3 is TGTGCCAGCAGCTTAGGCTGGGTCAACTACGAGCAGTACTTC. Amino acids: CASSLGWVNYEQYF.

The chain is built from TRBV29-1 and TRBJ2-3, with TRBD1 identical over 7 bases. The CDR3 covers 14 residues. Losses at the gene ends were 7 bases for V and 4 bases for J; bases not matched to a gene: 11. Germline lookup yields CDR1 SQVTM and CDR2 ANQGSEA. The DNA of the CDR3 is TGCAGCGCCCTGACAGGGAAAGGCGCAGATACGCAGTATTTT. It encodes CSALTGKGADTQYF.

Comments on this clonotype: A read error may account for a junction end that differs from germline. The chain uses TRBV5-1 and TRBJ2-3; 7 positions agree with TRBD2. This CDR3 has 17 residues. Per the germline V gene, CDR1 is SGHRS and CDR2 is YFSETQ. The DNA of the CDR3 is TGCGCCAGCAGCTTGGTCGGCTACCCGACTAGCATAGATACGCAGTATTTT. It encodes CASSLVGYPTSIDTQYF.

This clonotype was seen ten or more times. The V and J genes are TRBV19 and TRBJ1-2; D uncertain. Trimming took 8 bases from V and 4 from J, leaving 20 bases between them. There are 15 residues in the CDR3. CDR1 is LNHDA, CDR2 SQIVND, per germline (reference sequence). The CDR3 DNA reads TGTGCCAGTTCCTCTGCCCATTCTATAGGCTATGGCTACACCTTC. This sequence encodes CASSSAHSIGYGYTF.

This clonotype was seen more than once but under ten times. The chain is built from TRBV28 and TRBJ2-5, with 10 bases matching TRBD2. Germline lookup yields CDR1 MDHEN and CDR2 SYDVKM. Trimming at V came to 3 bases and at J to 2 bases, leaving 6 bases not matched to a gene. The CDR3 covers 16 residues. The CDR3 bases are TGTGCCAGCAGTTTTAGGCTAGCGGGAGAGCAAGAGACCCAGTACTTC. Amino acids: CASSFRLAGEQETQYF.

This clonotype has a count of ten or more. The chain has TRBV5-1 and TRBJ2-1; D gene uncertain. Germline V gives CDR1 SGHRS, CDR2 YFSETQ. The V end was cut by 0 bases, the J end by 8 bases, with 12 bases between. This CDR3 is built from 14 residues. The CDR3, as DNA: TGCGCCAGCAGCTTGGGAGGCGGTCGAGATGAGCAGTTCTTC. Its translation: CASSLGGGRDEQFF. The whole variable domain, remainder taken from reference TRBV5-1 and TRBJ2-1, is KAGVTQTPRYLIKTRGQQVTLSCSPISGHRSVSWYQQTPGQGLQFLFEYFSETQRNKGNFPGRFSGRQFSNSRSEMNVSTLELGDSALYLCASSLGGGRDEQFFGPGTRLTVL.

The chain uses TRBV7-9 and TRBJ2-3, with 8 bases that match TRBD2. J gave up 5 bases and V 3 bases, and 10 bases lay outside the gene matches. Germline values: CDR1 SEHNR, CDR2 FQNEAQ (reference sequence). The CDR3 totals 16 residues. The CDR3 region has the DNA TGTGCCAGCAGCTTCGCCGGGACTAGGAGGGGAGATACGCAGTATTTT. Protein product: CASSFAGTRRGDTQYF. Filled out from reference TRBV7-9 and TRBJ2-3, the complete variable domain reads DTGVSQNPRHKITKRGQNVTFRCDPISEHNRLYWYRQTLGQGPEFLTYFQNEAQLEKSRLLSDRFSAERPKGSFSTLEIQRTEQGDSAMYLCASSFAGTRRGDTQYFGPGTRLTVL.

The chain has TRBV27 and TRBJ2-3, with unresolved D. CDR1 and CDR2 (germline): MNHEY, SMNVEV (reference sequence). The V end lost 6 bases, the J end lost 4 bases, and 14 bases lay between the germline ends. This CDR3 spans 14 amino acids. CDR3 region: CASREARPPDTQYF. CDR3 sequence (DNA): TGTGCCAGCAGAGAAGCTCGGCCCCCAGATACGCAGTATTTT.

This clonotype was detected a few times. The J gene is TRBJ2-7, the V gene TRBV7-9, with D possibly being TRBD1 or TRBD2 (6 bases each). The V end lost 1 base, the J end lost 1 base, and 11 bases lay between the germline ends. CDR1 is SEHNR and CDR2 is FQNEAQ in the germline V gene (reference sequence). This CDR3 spans 15 amino acids. CDR3 DNA sequence: TGTGCCAGCAGCTTAGAGGGGGGTTCGTCCTACGAGCAGTACTTC. Protein: CASSLEGGSSYEQYF.

This clonotype was found many times. The chain couples TRBV28 to TRBJ2-7; D not resolved. V lost 3 bases and J lost 6, with 12 bases in between. This CDR3 comprises 13 residues. Per germline, CDR1 MDHEN and CDR2 SYDVKM. CDR3 in DNA: TGTGCCAGCAGTTTGGCGGTAGTAGCCGAGCAGTACTTC. Translation: CASSLAVVAEQYF. The entire variable domain, with the rest obtained from reference TRBV28 and TRBJ2-7, is as follows: DVKVTQSSRYLVKRTGEKVFLECVQDMDHENMFWYRQDPGLGLRLIYFSYDVKMKEKGDIPEGYSVSREKKERFSLILESASTNQTSMYLCASSLAVVAEQYFGPGTRLTVT.

The CDR3 region has the DNA TGTGCCAGCAGCTTGGCGGGACAGGCAAACACTGAAGCTTTCTTT. Translating it yields CASSLAGQANTEAFF. The V gene is TRBV7-8, the J gene TRBJ1-1; 8 bases align to TRBD1. This CDR3 is 15 amino acids long. V shed 3 bases, J shed 2 bases, and the junction held 5 bases outside the gene matches. CDR1 is SGHVS and CDR2 is FQNEAQ in the germline V gene.

The J gene is TRBJ2-3, the V gene TRBV4-1, with 12 bases fitting TRBD2. CDR1 and CDR2 (germline): MGHRA, YSYEKL. V lost 3 bases to trimming and J lost 0 bases; unmatched junction nucleotides: 1. CDR3 size: 16 residues. This CDR3 is CASSQGTSGSTDTQYF. Written as DNA, the CDR3 is TGCGCCAGCAGCCAGGGGACTAGCGGGAGCACAGATACGCAGTATTTT.

Many counts were recorded for this clonotype. V gene TRBV30 combines with J gene TRBJ1-3; 7 bases match TRBD1. CDR3 size: 13 residues. V lost 8 bases to trimming and J lost 2 bases; unmatched junction nucleotides: 6. The V gene's germline CDR1 is GTSNPN and CDR2 SVGIG (reference sequence). The CDR3 spells CAGDSSAGNTIYF. For the CDR3, the DNA is TGTGCCGGGGACAGTTCGGCTGGAAACACCATATATTTT.

This clonotype was seen ten or more times. The J gene is TRBJ1-4, the V gene TRBV20-1; D not resolved. Trimming removed 4 bases from V and 5 bases from J, with 23 bases in between. Germline CDR1 is DFQATT and CDR2 is SNEGSKA (reference sequence). This CDR3 spans 17 amino acids. The CDR3 protein is CSATPRTSGTLNEKLFF. The CDR3 DNA reads TGCAGTGCTACCCCACGGACTTCGGGAACCTTAAATGAAAAACTGTTTTTT.

The table lists this clonotype with a few counts. This sequence joins TRBV29-1 and TRBJ2-5, with D tentatively TRBD2 (5 bases). Trimming stripped 5 bases from V and 5 bases from J, with 21 bases between. Germline lookup yields CDR1 SQVTM and CDR2 ANQGSEA. The CDR3 runs to 15 residues. The CDR3 coding sequence is TGCAGCGTTCCTTTATATCGGGTGAGAGGGGAGACCCAGTACTTC. Translation gives CSVPLYRVRGETQYF.

This chain uses TRBV13 with TRBJ2-7, with D hard to call. V lost 5 bases to trimming and J lost 6 bases, with 17 bases between them. The germline V gene has CDR1 PRHDT and CDR2 FYEKMQ (reference sequence). The CDR3 contains 14 residues. CDR3 amino acids: CASSPAAHPGEQYF. The CDR3 coding sequence is TGTGCCAGCAGCCCGGCAGCACACCCCGGCGAGCAGTACTTC.

The count of this clonotype is one. A read error may account for a junction end that differs from germline. V is TRBV5-5 and J is TRBJ2-7, with 10 bases that match TRBD2. CDR3 length equals 16 residues. Germline V gene sequence: CDR1 SGHKS, CDR2 YYEKEE (reference sequence). This chain's CDR3 is CVSSSARTSGTYEQYF. The CDR3 nucleotides are TGTGTCAGCAGCTCGGCCCGGACTAGCGGAACCTACGAGCAGTACTTC.